Listed below are T cell receptor beta chains from one sample, sequenced in a study of PD-L1 blockade in urothelial cancer. Measured with immunoSEQ multiplex PCR; TCRdb has only the in-frame clones, and not every one. This sample carries about 120,000 clones, approximately 90% of them seen once, and the ten largest clones take under 2%. This specimen consisted of PBMCs, obtained around atezolizumab (anti-PD-L1) treatment. Receptor source: a man aged 60-69 years with urothelial cancer. Both conserved end residues are part of each CDR3. D genes are given only for firm matches. Where a row states a size, it is once, few, many or the class of an expanded clone; other rows omit it.

CDR3 length: 14
clone size: NA
V gene: TRBV28
J gene: TRBJ1-4
D gene: NA
CDR3 protein: CATGKGATNEKLFF
CDR3 DNA: TGTGCCACAGGGAAGGGCGCAACTAATGAAAAACTGTTTTTT

CDR3 length: 15
clone size: NA
V gene: TRBV11-2
J gene: TRBJ2-3
D gene: TRBD1
CDR3 protein: CASSLTRTGSDTQYF
CDR3 DNA: TGTGCCAGCAGCCTCACCAGGACAGGGTCAGATACGCAGTATTTT

CDR3 length: 14
clone size: NA
V gene: TRBV28
J gene: TRBJ1-1
D gene: TRBD1
CDR3 protein: CASTLQGRATEAFF
CDR3 DNA: TGTGCCAGCACCCTACAGGGGAGAGCCACTGAAGCTTTCTTT

CDR3 length: 12
clone size: once
V gene: TRBV27
J gene: TRBJ2-2
D gene: TRBD1
CDR3 protein: CASRQGAGELFF
CDR3 DNA: TGTGCCAGCAGACAGGGGGCCGGGGAGCTGTTTTTT

CDR3 length: 14
clone size: NA
V gene: TRBV7-2
J gene: TRBJ1-2
D gene: NA
CDR3 protein: CASSPPGQTYGYTF
CDR3 DNA: TGTGCCAGCAGCCCTCCCGGACAGACCTATGGCTACACCTTC

CDR3 length: 15
clone size: NA
V gene: TRBV5-1
J gene: TRBJ2-3
D gene: TRBD2
CDR3 protein: CASSLSGGPTDTQYF
CDR3 DNA: TGCGCCAGCAGCCTCAGCGGGGGGCCCACAGATACGCAGTATTTT

CDR3 length: 14
clone size: once
V gene: TRBV6-5
J gene: TRBJ2-3
D gene: NA
CDR3 protein: CASNERAPTDTQYF
CDR3 DNA: TGTGCCAGCAACGAGAGGGCACCCACAGATACGCAGTATTTT

CDR3 length: 12
clone size: NA
V gene: TRBV7-2
J gene: TRBJ2-2
D gene: NA
CDR3 protein: CASSRSTGELFF
CDR3 DNA: TGTGCCAGCAGCCGTTCCACCGGGGAGCTGTTTTTT

CDR3 length: 14
clone size: NA
V gene: TRBV29-1
J gene: TRBJ1-1
D gene: TRBD1
CDR3 protein: CSVRTGGGHTEAFF
CDR3 DNA: TGCAGCGTTAGGACAGGGGGCGGTCACACTGAAGCTTTCTTT

CDR3 length: 15
clone size: NA
V gene: TRBV11-2
J gene: TRBJ2-5
D gene: NA
CDR3 protein: CASSLDSAGQETQYF
CDR3 DNA: TGTGCCAGCAGCTTAGATTCGGCAGGGCAAGAGACCCAGTACTTC

CDR3 length: 15
clone size: NA
V gene: TRBV7-2
J gene: TRBJ2-3
D gene: TRBD2
CDR3 protein: CASSLVAGGADTQYF
CDR3 DNA: TGTGCCAGCAGCTTAGTGGCGGGGGGGGCAGATACGCAGTATTTT

CDR3 length: 12
clone size: NA
V gene: TRBV21-1
J gene: TRBJ2-7
D gene: NA
CDR3 protein: CAHGGEPYEQYF
CDR3 DNA: TGTGCCCACGGGGGGGAGCCCTACGAGCAGTACTTC

CDR3 length: 18
clone size: NA
V gene: TRBV6-1
J gene: TRBJ1-3
D gene: NA
CDR3 protein: CASSAGTSTRFSGNTIYF
CDR3 DNA: TGTGCCAGCAGTGCGGGGACATCGACACGATTCTCTGGAAACACCATATATTTT

CDR3 length: 14
clone size: NA
V gene: TRBV6-4
J gene: TRBJ2-3
D gene: TRBD2
CDR3 protein: CASSLAGGRDTQYF
CDR3 DNA: TGTGCCAGCAGCTTAGCGGGAGGGCGAGATACGCAGTATTTT

CDR3 length: 14
clone size: NA
V gene: TRBV7-8
J gene: TRBJ1-1
D gene: NA
CDR3 protein: CASSLGQKQTEAFF
CDR3 DNA: TGTGCCAGCAGCCTGGGGCAGAAACAGACTGAAGCTTTCTTT

CDR3 length: 14
clone size: NA
V gene: TRBV7-6
J gene: TRBJ2-1
D gene: TRBD2
CDR3 protein: CASSLVSGGAEQFF
CDR3 DNA: TGTGCCAGCAGCTTAGTTAGCGGGGGGGCTGAGCAGTTCTTC

CDR3 length: 15
clone size: NA
V gene: TRBV27
J gene: TRBJ2-7
D gene: TRBD1
CDR3 protein: CASSPTGQGIGEQYF
CDR3 DNA: TGTGCCAGCAGTCCCACCGGACAGGGTATTGGCGAGCAGTACTTC

CDR3 length: 16
clone size: few
V gene: TRBV28
J gene: TRBJ1-5
D gene: NA
CDR3 protein: CASSSYGRGDNQPQHF
CDR3 DNA: TGTGCCAGCAGTTCGTACGGTCGGGGGGATAATCAGCCCCAGCATTTT

CDR3 length: 15
clone size: NA
V gene: TRBV11-3
J gene: TRBJ2-6
D gene: NA
CDR3 protein: CASSRGASGANVLTF
CDR3 DNA: TGTGCCAGCAGCCGGGGGGCCTCTGGGGCCAACGTCCTGACTTTC

CDR3 length: 14
clone size: NA
V gene: TRBV28
J gene: TRBJ2-2
D gene: NA
CDR3 protein: CASSGGANTGELFF
CDR3 DNA: TGTGCCAGCAGCGGTGGGGCCAACACCGGGGAGCTGTTTTTT

CDR3 length: 18
clone size: NA
V gene: TRBV5-4
J gene: TRBJ2-1
D gene: TRBD2
CDR3 protein: CASSLYRTSGPPGNEQFF
CDR3 DNA: TGTGCCAGCAGCTTGTATAGGACTAGCGGGCCTCCTGGGAATGAGCAGTTCTTC

CDR3 length: 14
clone size: NA
V gene: TRBV12-5
J gene: TRBJ1-5
D gene: NA
CDR3 protein: CASGLVTANQPQHF
CDR3 DNA: TGTGCTAGTGGTTTGGTTACTGCCAACCAGCCCCAGCATTTT

CDR3 length: 14
clone size: once
V gene: TRBV5-4
J gene: TRBJ1-1
D gene: NA
CDR3 protein: CASSFGQGTTEAFF
CDR3 DNA: TGTGCCAGCAGCTTTGGGCAGGGCACCACTGAAGCTTTCTTT

CDR3 length: 12
clone size: NA
V gene: TRBV6-6
J gene: TRBJ2-7
D gene: NA
CDR3 protein: CASSGVRNEQYF
CDR3 DNA: TGTGCCAGCAGCGGGGTGCGAAACGAGCAGTACTTC

CDR3 length: 14
clone size: NA
V gene: TRBV7-3
J gene: TRBJ2-5
D gene: TRBD2
CDR3 protein: CASSRGRAGETQYF
CDR3 DNA: TGTGCCAGCAGTCGTGGGAGGGCCGGGGAGACCCAGTACTTC

CDR3 length: 16
clone size: NA
V gene: TRBV28
J gene: TRBJ2-7
D gene: TRBD2
CDR3 protein: CASSLPLAGFSYEQYF
CDR3 DNA: TGTGCCAGCAGTTTACCACTAGCGGGTTTTTCCTACGAGCAGTACTTC

CDR3 length: 20
clone size: once
V gene: TRBV30
J gene: TRBJ2-4
D gene: TRBD2
CDR3 protein: CAWSPWTSGKPHLAKNIQYF
CDR3 DNA: TGTGCCTGGAGTCCCTGGACTAGCGGGAAACCTCATCTAGCCAAAAACATTCAGTACTTC

CDR3 length: 15
clone size: NA
V gene: TRBV27
J gene: TRBJ1-5
D gene: TRBD1
CDR3 protein: CASSTGQGFNQPQHF
CDR3 DNA: TGTGCCAGCAGCACCGGACAGGGCTTCAATCAGCCCCAGCATTTT

CDR3 length: 17
clone size: NA
V gene: TRBV15
J gene: TRBJ2-1
D gene: TRBD2
CDR3 protein: CATSSPSGGSSYNEQFF
CDR3 DNA: TGTGCCACCAGCAGTCCTAGCGGGGGGAGCTCCTACAATGAGCAGTTCTTC

CDR3 length: 15
clone size: NA
V gene: TRBV5-1
J gene: TRBJ2-2
D gene: NA
CDR3 protein: CASSLGAGNTGELFF
CDR3 DNA: TGCGCCAGCAGCTTGGGGGCAGGAAACACCGGGGAGCTGTTTTTT

CDR3 length: 17
clone size: NA
V gene: TRBV15
J gene: TRBJ2-1
D gene: TRBD1
CDR3 protein: CATSRDEGRGQYNEQFF
CDR3 DNA: TGTGCCACCAGCAGAGATGAGGGCAGGGGGCAATACAATGAGCAGTTCTTC

CDR3 length: 14
clone size: NA
V gene: TRBV7-9
J gene: TRBJ2-1
D gene: TRBD1
CDR3 protein: CASSPGQGWDEQFF
CDR3 DNA: TGTGCCAGCAGCCCAGGACAGGGCTGGGATGAGCAGTTCTTC

CDR3 length: 12
clone size: few
V gene: TRBV21-1
J gene: TRBJ2-7
D gene: NA
CDR3 protein: CASGTGSYEQYF
CDR3 DNA: TGTGCCAGCGGGACAGGTTCCTACGAGCAGTACTTC

CDR3 length: 14
clone size: once
V gene: TRBV7-2
J gene: TRBJ1-1
D gene: NA
CDR3 protein: CASSSSTGNTEAFF
CDR3 DNA: TGTGCCAGCAGCTCGTCGACAGGGAACACTGAAGCTTTCTTT

CDR3 length: 18
clone size: NA
V gene: TRBV18
J gene: TRBJ1-1
D gene: NA
CDR3 protein: CASSPLWAETPMSTEAFF
CDR3 DNA: TGTGCCAGCTCACCACTCTGGGCCGAGACCCCGATGAGCACTGAAGCTTTCTTT

CDR3 length: 13
clone size: few
V gene: TRBV7-8
J gene: TRBJ2-2
D gene: NA
CDR3 protein: CASSSGVTGELFF
CDR3 DNA: TGTGCCAGCAGCTCAGGGGTGACCGGGGAGCTGTTTTTT

CDR3 length: 14
clone size: few
V gene: TRBV30
J gene: TRBJ2-2
D gene: NA
CDR3 protein: CAWKAGRNTGELFF
CDR3 DNA: TGTGCCTGGAAGGCGGGAAGGAACACCGGGGAGCTGTTTTTT

CDR3 length: 16
clone size: NA
V gene: TRBV30
J gene: TRBJ2-1
D gene: NA
CDR3 protein: CAWSVIDSGPYNEQFF
CDR3 DNA: TGTGCCTGGAGTGTTATAGATAGCGGACCCTACAATGAGCAGTTCTTC

CDR3 length: 15
clone size: NA
V gene: TRBV5-4
J gene: TRBJ1-4
D gene: TRBD1
CDR3 protein: CASSSGDRTNEKLFF
CDR3 DNA: TGTGCCAGCAGCTCGGGGGACAGAACGAATGAAAAACTGTTTTTT

CDR3 length: 14
clone size: NA
V gene: TRBV28
J gene: TRBJ2-1
D gene: NA
CDR3 protein: CASSGRGFFNEQFF
CDR3 DNA: TGTGCCAGCAGTGGAAGGGGGTTTTTTAATGAGCAGTTCTTC

CDR3 length: 13
clone size: NA
V gene: TRBV5-1
J gene: TRBJ2-1
D gene: TRBD1
CDR3 protein: CASSSRQGYEQFF
CDR3 DNA: TGCGCCAGCAGCTCCCGACAGGGGTATGAGCAGTTCTTC

CDR3 length: 14
clone size: NA
V gene: TRBV11-3
J gene: TRBJ2-3
D gene: NA
CDR3 protein: CASSPRTASDTQYF
CDR3 DNA: TGTGCCAGCAGCCCGAGGACAGCCTCAGATACGCAGTATTTT

CDR3 length: 13
clone size: NA
V gene: TRBV30
J gene: TRBJ1-6
D gene: TRBD1
CDR3 protein: CAWRRTGGLSLHF
CDR3 DNA: TGTGCCTGGAGGCGGACAGGGGGCTTATCCCTCCACTTT

CDR3 length: 20
clone size: NA
V gene: TRBV10-3
J gene: TRBJ2-3
D gene: NA
CDR3 protein: CAISELSTAPGKARTDTQYF
CDR3 DNA: TGTGCCATCAGTGAGCTTTCCACAGCCCCAGGGAAGGCCCGCACAGATACGCAGTATTTT

CDR3 length: 14
clone size: NA
V gene: TRBV7-3
J gene: TRBJ2-1
D gene: TRBD2
CDR3 protein: CASSLNIAGAEQFF
CDR3 DNA: TGTGCCAGCAGCTTAAATATAGCGGGAGCCGAGCAGTTCTTC

CDR3 length: 14
clone size: NA
V gene: TRBV10-1
J gene: TRBJ2-5
D gene: NA
CDR3 protein: CASSGDRYQETQYF
CDR3 DNA: TGCGCCAGCAGCGGTGACAGGTACCAAGAGACCCAGTACTTC

CDR3 length: 14
clone size: NA
V gene: TRBV5-1
J gene: TRBJ1-6
D gene: TRBD1
CDR3 protein: CASSAGTGESPLHF
CDR3 DNA: TGCGCCAGCAGCGCGGGGACAGGGGAGTCACCCCTCCACTTT

CDR3 length: 13
clone size: NA
V gene: TRBV5-1
J gene: TRBJ2-5
D gene: NA
CDR3 protein: CASSLSGQETQYF
CDR3 DNA: TGCGCCAGCAGCTTGAGCGGCCAAGAGACCCAGTACTTC

CDR3 length: 11
clone size: NA
V gene: TRBV5-6
J gene: TRBJ2-2
D gene: NA
CDR3 protein: CASGEPGELFF
CDR3 DNA: TGTGCCAGCGGGGAGCCCGGGGAGCTGTTTTTT

CDR3 length: 15
clone size: NA
V gene: TRBV6-1
J gene: TRBJ2-1
D gene: TRBD2
CDR3 protein: CASSLGLAHYNEQFF
CDR3 DNA: TGTGCCAGCAGTTTGGGACTAGCGCATTACAATGAGCAGTTCTTC

CDR3 length: 14
clone size: NA
V gene: TRBV19
J gene: TRBJ1-4
D gene: NA
CDR3 protein: CASTRVAAGEKLFF
CDR3 DNA: TGTGCCAGTACGCGCGTGGCAGCGGGTGAAAAACTGTTTTTT

CDR3 length: 14
clone size: NA
V gene: TRBV6-6
J gene: TRBJ2-3
D gene: NA
CDR3 protein: CASRGAQNTDTQYF
CDR3 DNA: TGTGCCAGCAGGGGAGCCCAGAACACAGATACGCAGTATTTT

CDR3 length: 17
clone size: once
V gene: TRBV4-2
J gene: TRBJ2-3
D gene: TRBD2
CDR3 protein: CASSQDGQAGGPGTQYF
CDR3 DNA: TGTGCCAGCAGCCAAGATGGCCAAGCGGGAGGGCCAGGTACGCAGTATTTT

CDR3 length: 14
clone size: few
V gene: TRBV28
J gene: TRBJ1-1
D gene: TRBD1
CDR3 protein: CASTWEQGKTEAFF
CDR3 DNA: TGTGCCAGCACCTGGGAACAGGGGAAGACTGAAGCTTTCTTT

CDR3 length: 14
clone size: NA
V gene: TRBV6-1
J gene: TRBJ2-5
D gene: NA
CDR3 protein: CASSDGFGGETQYF
CDR3 DNA: TGTGCCAGCAGTGATGGTTTTGGGGGGGAGACCCAGTACTTC